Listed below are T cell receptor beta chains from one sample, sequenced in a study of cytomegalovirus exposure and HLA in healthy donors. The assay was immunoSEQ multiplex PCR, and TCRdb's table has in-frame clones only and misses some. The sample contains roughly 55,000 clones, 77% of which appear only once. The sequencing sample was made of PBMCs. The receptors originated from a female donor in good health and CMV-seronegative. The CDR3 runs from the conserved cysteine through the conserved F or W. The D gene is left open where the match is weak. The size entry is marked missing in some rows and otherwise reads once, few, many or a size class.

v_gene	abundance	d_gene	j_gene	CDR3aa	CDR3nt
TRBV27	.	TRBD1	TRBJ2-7	CASSSGGSYEQYF	TGTGCCAGCTCGTCAGGGGGCTCCTACGAGCAGTACTTC
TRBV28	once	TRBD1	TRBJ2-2	CASSSPRQGGTGELFF	TGTGCCAGCAGTTCCCCTCGACAGGGCGGCACCGGGGAGCTGTTTTTT
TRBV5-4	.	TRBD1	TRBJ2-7	CASSSPWDRSGEQYF	TGTGCCAGCAGCTCACCCTGGGACAGAAGCGGCGAGCAGTACTTC
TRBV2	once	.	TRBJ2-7	CASRLTHLSYEQYF	TGTGCCAGCCGCCTAACCCACCTCTCCTACGAGCAGTACTTC
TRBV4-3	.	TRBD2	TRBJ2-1	CASSPGLAGGSYNEQFF	TGCGCCAGCAGCCCCGGACTAGCGGGTGGCTCCTACAATGAGCAGTTCTTC
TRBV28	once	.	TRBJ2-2	CASIGAGTNTGELFF	TGTGCCAGCATTGGGGCCGGAACGAACACCGGGGAGCTGTTTTTT
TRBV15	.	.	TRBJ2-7	CATSKKDSPGVSYEQYF	TGTGCCACCAGCAAAAAGGACAGCCCAGGGGTATCCTACGAGCAGTACTTC
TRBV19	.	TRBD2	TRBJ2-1	CASSIQSGRPYNEQFF	TGTGCCAGTAGTATTCAGAGCGGGAGGCCCTACAATGAGCAGTTCTTC
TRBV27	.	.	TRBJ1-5	CASSGGNGNQPQHF	TGTGCCAGCAGTGGGGGGAATGGCAATCAGCCCCAGCATTTT
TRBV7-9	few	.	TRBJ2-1	CSSSLYYNEQFF	TGTTCCAGCAGCTTATATTACAATGAGCAGTTCTTC
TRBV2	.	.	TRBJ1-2	CASILTGLYGYTF	TGTGCCAGCATCCTAACAGGGCTCTATGGCTACACCTTC
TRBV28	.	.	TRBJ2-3	CASIPSAGDTQYF	TGTGCCAGCATCCCGAGTGCCGGGGATACGCAGTATTTT
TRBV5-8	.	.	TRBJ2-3	CASSFGAPDTQYF	TGTGCCAGCAGCTTTGGAGCCCCAGATACGCAGTATTTT
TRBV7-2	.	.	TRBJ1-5	CASSLLSGVDQPQHF	TGTGCCAGCAGCTTATTGTCCGGGGTCGATCAGCCCCAGCATTTT
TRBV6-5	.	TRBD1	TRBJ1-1	CASRTGGDTEAFF	TGTGCCAGCAGAACAGGGGGGGACACTGAAGCCTTCTTT
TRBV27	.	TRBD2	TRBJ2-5	CASSLWTSGSQETQYF	TGTGCCAGCAGTTTATGGACTAGCGGGAGTCAAGAGACCCAGTACTTC
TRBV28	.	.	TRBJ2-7	CASSILGETYEQYF	TGTGCCTCGTCTATCCTAGGCGAAACCTACGAGCAGTACTTC
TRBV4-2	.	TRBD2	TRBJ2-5	CASSPRGGTQYF	TGTGCCAGCAGCCCACGGGGGGGGACCCAGTACTTC
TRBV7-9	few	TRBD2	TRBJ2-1	CASSTGLVGGFF	TGTGCCAGCAGCACCGGACTAGTTGGTGGGTTCTTC
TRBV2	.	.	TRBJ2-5	CASRMGLKETQYF	TGTGCCAGCAGGATGGGACTTAAAGAGACCCAGTACTTC
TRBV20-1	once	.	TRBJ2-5	CSARVRETQYF	TGCAGTGCTAGAGTACGGGAGACCCAGTACTTC
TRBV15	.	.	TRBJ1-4	CATSSRGEKLFF	TGTGCCACCAGCAGCAGGGGTGAAAAACTGTTTTTT
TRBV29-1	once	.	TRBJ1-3	CSVDEGGSGNTIYF	TGCAGCGTTGACGAGGGAGGCTCTGGAAACACCATATATTTT
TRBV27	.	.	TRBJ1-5	CASRGWEGRDSNQPQHF	TGTGCCAGCAGGGGGTGGGAGGGGCGGGATAGCAATCAGCCCCAGCATTTT
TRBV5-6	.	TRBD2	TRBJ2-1	CASSLIAGPGVNEQFF	TGTGCCAGCAGCTTAATAGCGGGCCCCGGGGTAAATGAGCAGTTCTTC
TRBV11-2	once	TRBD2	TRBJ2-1	CASSPTSGPPKNEQFF	TGTGCCAGCAGCCCTACTAGCGGCCCTCCAAAGAATGAGCAGTTCTTC